This paragraph covers one TCR beta chain sequence. The data stem from a study of shared T cell receptors in the human thymus. V was trimmed by 3 bases and J by 0 bases, leaving 8 bases between them. Germline assignment: CDR1 SGHVS and CDR2 FQNEAQ. The CDR3 spans 15 residues. Produced via immunoSEQ multiplex PCR; TCRdb's table is partial and in-frame only. The sample shows just under 550,000 clones, around 78% of them seen only once. The sample also formed part of further work on human thymus T cells. Per that paper: Healthy Finnish infants having corrective surgery for congenital heart defects served as donors.

This receptor was taken from a boy under two years old with a congenital heart defect. The sequencing input was thymocytes. The rearrangement uses TRBV7-8 and TRBJ2-2; D not certain. The CDR3 sequence is CASSFRTTNTGELFF. The CDR3, as DNA: TGTGCCAGCAGCTTTCGTACAACGAACACCGGGGAGCTGTTTTTT.